This T cell receptor (beta chain) was sequenced in a study of shared clonotypes between healthy human individuals. Across the study: In total, the donors were two women and three men aged 18 to 49.

Details on this clone: Within the sample, other DNA sequences also encode this same CDR3.

Some clones are missing from TCRdb's copy, which holds only in-frame ones; the method was immunoSEQ multiplex PCR. This sample has under 2.5 million clones, with less than 95% found just once. Germline lookup yields CDR1 MGHDK and CDR2 SYGVNS. Trimming shortened V by 1 base and J by 4 bases, and 4 bases separated the two germline ends. The CDR3 sequence is 12 residues long. This chain uses TRBV25-1 with TRBJ1-2, with D unclear. This receptor was identified in a young man in good health. Some clones in this sample may be carry-over from other donors' samples. The sample comprised naive CD4+ T cells from PBMCs. Sample subset: CD45RA+ positively selected. CDR3 nucleotides: TGTGCCAGCAGTGAATCGGCCTATGGCTACACCTTC. It encodes CASSESAYGYTF.